Following are 20 T cell receptor beta chains from one sample sequenced in a study of cytomegalovirus exposure and HLA in healthy donors. Both 60 Vbeta primers and 13 Jbeta primers went into the PCR. Using immunoSEQ multiplex PCR, the repertoire was profiled, and TCRdb retains in-frame clones only, with some absent. The data contain around 150,000 clones, over 60% of them singletons. Material: PBMCs. The receptors here all came from a female donor in good health and CMV-seropositive.

The chain joins TRBV4-1 to TRBJ1-3; D gene unclear. The CDR3 runs to 16 residues. Germline V gene data show CDR1 as MGHRA and CDR2 as YSYEKL. V dropped 2 bases and J dropped 0 bases, with 11 bases sitting between them. The CDR3 sequence: CASSQLGGPSGNTIYF. The CDR3 DNA follows: TGCGCCAGCAGCCAACTCGGCGGTCCCTCTGGAAACACCATATATTTT.

This clone was counted between two and nine times. The chain recombines TRBV6-6 with TRBJ1-1; TRBD1 aligns across 11 bases. The CDR3 has 15 residues. V was pared by 2 bases and J by 7 bases, with 6 bases of the junction left unmatched. Germline V gene lookup returns CDR1 MNHNY and CDR2 SVGAGI (reference sequence). The CDR3, as DNA: TGTGCCAGCAGTTACGTGGACAGGGGGCTTAGTGAAGCTTTCTTT. It encodes CASSYVDRGLSEAFF.

The V and J genes are TRBV21-1 and TRBJ2-7; TRBD2 reflects the table's D call only, with no check against the DNA. TRBV21-1 is a documented pseudogene. The length of the CDR3 is 17 residues. CDR3 coding DNA: TGTGCCAGCAGCTCGAAGCAGCAAAGCCGGGGGTTCTTGGAGCAGTACTTC. It specifies CASSSKQQSRGFLEQYF.

The rearrangement joins TRBV7-6 to TRBJ2-5; 10 nucleotides line up with TRBD2. CDR3 size: 18 residues. CDR1 and CDR2 (germline): SGHVS, FNYEAQ. The ends lost 0 bases at V and 5 bases at J; junction bases unmatched: 12. The CDR3 DNA follows: TGTGCCAGCAGCTTAGCCCCGGGGTCTAGCGGGAGACCGGAGACCCAGTACTTC. Amino acids: CASSLAPGSSGRPETQYF.

This sequence joins TRBV29-1 and TRBJ2-1, with D possibly TRBD2 on 5 matching bases. V lost 6 bases and J 3 bases, leaving 9 bases between the germline ends. Germline values: CDR1 SQVTM, CDR2 ANQGSEA. The CDR3 loop spans 12 amino acids. CDR3 sequence (DNA): TGCAGCGTCGGGGAAGACTACAATGAGCAGTTCTTC. It is translated as CSVGEDYNEQFF.

This chain links TRBV6-6 with TRBJ2-7, with a possible D match to TRBD1 (5 bases). The V end was cut by 8 bases, the J end by 2 bases, with 13 bases between. Germline V gene sequence: CDR1 MNHNY, CDR2 SVGAGI (reference sequence). The CDR3 is 13 residues long. The CDR3 is CASQGIGAYEQYF. Written as DNA, the CDR3 is TGTGCCAGCCAGGGCATAGGGGCCTACGAGCAGTACTTC.

V and J are TRBV6-5 and TRBJ1-4; D unclear. The CDR3 spans 14 residues. Deletions cut 5 bases from V and 3 bases from J, with 10 bases between. Germline CDR1 and CDR2: MNHEY and SVGAGI. The CDR3 nucleotides read TGTGCCAGCAGTCCCCGGAGTCCTAATGAAAAACTGTTTTTT. This translates into CASSPRSPNEKLFF.

As DNA, the CDR3 is TGTGCCAGCAGCCCCGTTGGAGGGAGAGAAACTGGGGCCAACGTCCTGACTTTC. It translates to CASSPVGGRETGANVLTF. The chain recombines TRBV28 with TRBJ2-6; perhaps TRBD2 as D (6 bases). Germline CDR1 is MDHEN and CDR2 is SYDVKM. The CDR3 is made up of 18 amino acids. V gave up 6 bases and J gave up 2 bases, with 20 bases separating them.

This clone was seen only a few times. V and J are TRBV7-2 and TRBJ2-1, with TRBD1 matching over 8 bases. Germline V gene lookup returns CDR1 SGHTA and CDR2 FQGNSA. Trimming cost V 4 bases and J 5 bases; bases outside gene matches: 4. The CDR3 consists of 14 residues. CDR3 coding DNA: TGTGCCAGCAGCTCACGGGACAGGAACAATGAGCAGTTCTTC. It codes for CASSSRDRNNEQFF.

This chain links TRBV4-1 with TRBJ2-3; D perhaps matches TRBD1 (6 bases). The CDR3 totals 14 residues. Trimming took off 6 bases at V and 1 base at J, with 11 bases between the two ends. CDR1 and CDR2 from the germline V gene are MGHRA and YSYEKL. This CDR3 is CASSDRTGTDTQYF. The CDR3 DNA is TGCGCCAGCAGTGACAGGACAGGCACAGATACGCAGTATTTT.

J is TRBJ2-2 and V is TRBV27, with D maybe TRBD2 (6 bases). The ends were cut back, 7 bases at V and 5 bases at J, with 17 bases in the middle. The CDR3 has 15 amino acids. From germline, CDR1 is MNHEY and CDR2 SMNVEV (reference sequence). This CDR3 is CASTRTIFGTGELFF. As DNA, the CDR3 is TGTGCCAGCACCCGGACTATATTTGGGACCGGGGAGCTGTTTTTT.

The rearrangement joins TRBV5-8 to TRBJ2-1, with TRBD1 identical over 8 bases. The CDR3 spans 15 residues. Trimming removed 3 bases from V and 0 bases from J; junction bases left unmatched: 2. Germline loops: CDR1 SGHTS, CDR2 YDEGEE. This chain's CDR3 is CASSWDRISYNEQFF. The CDR3 DNA reads TGTGCCAGCAGCTGGGACAGGATCTCCTACAATGAGCAGTTCTTC.

This clone has more than one count but fewer than ten. The V and J genes are TRBV7-3 and TRBJ2-5; TRBD2 agrees at 12 bases. The CDR3 extends over 18 amino acids. From germline, CDR1 is SGHTA and CDR2 FQGTGA. V shed 5 bases, J shed 1 base, and the junction held 11 bases outside the gene matches. This CDR3 reads CASSETASGGARQETQYF. Here the CDR3 DNA reads TGTGCCAGCAGCGAAACGGCTAGCGGGGGGGCTCGCCAAGAGACCCAGTACTTC. Filled out from reference TRBV7-3 and TRBJ2-5, the complete variable domain reads GAGVSQTPSNKVTEKGKYVELRCDPISGHTALYWYRQSLGQGPEFLIYFQGTGAADDSGLPNDRFFAVRPEGSVSTLKIQRTERGDSAVYLCASSETASGGARQETQYFGPGTRLLVL.

DNA for the CDR3: TGTGCCACCTCGGGACAGCTGAACACCGGGGAGCTGTTTTTT. Its protein product is CATSGQLNTGELFF. The gene calls are TRBV28 and TRBJ2-2, with 7 nucleotides matching TRBD1. Germline-derived CDR1 and CDR2 are MDHEN and SYDVKM. V gave up 10 bases and J gave up 1 base; unmatched junction bases: 6. The CDR3 spans 14 residues.

V gene TRBV9 combines with J gene TRBJ2-2, with D uncertain. Germline values: CDR1 SGDLS, CDR2 YYNGEE. This CDR3 is 17 amino acids long. The V end was cut by 0 bases, the J end by 8 bases, with 20 bases between. In nucleotides, the CDR3 is TGTGCCAGCAGCGTAGTTGATAGCCTCCTTATTGGGGGGGAGCTGTTTTTT. It translates to CASSVVDSLLIGGELFF. Looking up the rest from reference TRBV9 and TRBJ2-2 gives the full variable domain: DSGVTQTPKHLITATGQRVTLRCSPRSGDLSVYWYQQSLDQGLQFLIQYYNGEERAKGNILERFSAQQFPDLHSELNLSSLELGDSALYFCASSVVDSLLIGGELFFGEGSRLTVL.

In its sample, this clone was seen a few times. The chain recombines TRBV6-5 with TRBJ1-1, with D hard to call. Germline V gene sequence: CDR1 MNHEY, CDR2 SVGAGI. The CDR3 loop spans 13 amino acids. V was pared by 2 bases and J by 5 bases, with 9 bases between. The chain's CDR3 is CASSYTKTTEAFF. As DNA, the CDR3 is TGTGCCAGCAGTTACACAAAGACAACTGAAGCTTTCTTT.

J is TRBJ1-6 and V is TRBV5-1; a weak D match, TRBD1 (6 bases). Between the trimmed V and J ends, which lost 4 bases and 0 bases, there was a span of 8 bases. This CDR3 has 15 residues. From germline, CDR1 is SGHRS and CDR2 YFSETQ. For the CDR3, the DNA is TGCGCCAGCAGCCTGGACAGCTCCTATAATTCACCCCTCCACTTT. Encoded protein: CASSLDSSYNSPLHF. The full variable domain, with the rest looked up from reference TRBV5-1 and TRBJ1-6, is KAGVTQTPRYLIKTRGQQVTLSCSPISGHRSVSWYQQTPGQGLQFLFEYFSETQRNKGNFPGRFSGRQFSNSRSEMNVSTLELGDSALYLCASSLDSSYNSPLHFGNGTRLTVT.

The V and J genes are TRBV5-4 and TRBJ2-3, with D maybe TRBD1 (6 bases). Germline CDR1 reads SGHNT; CDR2 reads YYREEE (reference sequence). The CDR3 is 13 amino acids. V lost 4 bases and J 6 bases, leaving 12 bases between the germline ends. CDR3 coding DNA: TGTGCCAGCAGCCCGGACAGTAGGGATACGCAGTATTTT. This encodes CASSPDSRDTQYF.

There are a few counts of this clone. The chain has TRBV5-6 and TRBJ2-3; no definite D call. This CDR3 is 17 amino acids long. Germline loops: CDR1 SGHDT, CDR2 YYEEEE. The V gene lost 1 base and the J gene lost 1 base, with 16 bases spanning the gap. CDR3 amino acids: CASSLKLLASGTDTQYF. CDR3 bases: TGTGCCAGCAGCTTGAAGCTTTTGGCGAGCGGCACAGATACGCAGTATTTT.

The V gene is TRBV7-2, the J gene TRBJ1-5, with a tentative D call TRBD1 (5 bases). Germline assignment: CDR1 SGHTA and CDR2 FQGNSA. The CDR3 is 12 amino acids. The germline V and J ends were trimmed by 5 bases and 10 bases, with 12 bases remaining between them. The CDR3: CASSGGERPQHF. CDR3 DNA sequence: TGTGCCAGCAGCGGGGGGGAACGACCCCAGCATTTT.